These T cell receptor beta chains were read from a single sample in a study of blood T cells in healthy people across ages. TCRdb used MiXCR to reprocess the 5' RACE reads, holding one entry per CDR3 protein. The repertoire holds roughly 800,000 distinct CDR3 sequences, about three fifths seen once, with approximately 21% in the top ten. Material for sequencing was blood. The receptors shown here come from a man aged 25 to 40 in good health. Both conserved end residues are part of each CDR3. The D gene is left open where the match is weak. Clone size is shown for a subset of rows, as once, few, many or a class of expanded clone.

TRBJ1-4,TRBV7-2,-,-,TGTGCCAGCAGCTTAGTTTTAAGCAGCTATAATGAAGAACTGTTTTTT,CASSLVLSSYNEELFF
TRBJ1-2,TRBV12-3/TRBV12-4,-,-,TGTGCCAGCAGTTCAGTTGGCATGTATGGCTATGGCTACACCTTC,CASSSVGMYGYGYTF
TRBJ2-7,TRBV11-2,-,-,TGTGCCAGCAGCGAGAGCCGGGGCACCTACGAGCAGTACTTC,CASSESRGTYEQYF
TRBJ2-7,TRBV6-5,TRBD2,-,TGTGCCAGCAGTTACTCGATAGCGGGGGGCCCCTACGAGCAGTACTTC,CASSYSIAGGPYEQYF
TRBJ1-5,TRBV29-1,-,-,TGCAGCGTCGGGACTAACCAAAATCAGCCCCAGCATTTT,CSVGTNQNQPQHF
TRBJ1-1,TRBV12-3/TRBV12-4,TRBD1,-,TGTGCCAGCAGTTTCCAGGGGGCGGCTGAAGCTTTCTTT,CASSFQGAAEAFF
TRBJ2-7,TRBV20-1,TRBD1,-,TGCAGTGTCCCCGGACAGGACCTAAACTACGCCCAATACGAGCAGTACTTC,CSVPGQDLNYAQYEQYF
TRBJ1-6,TRBV3-1,TRBD1,-,TGTGCCAGCAGCCAAGTCGGGACAGGAAGTTCACCCCTCCACTTT,CASSQVGTGSSPLHF
TRBJ1-5,TRBV6-1,-,once,TGTGCCAGCAGTGAATTTCAAACGCGGCCCCAGCATTTT,CASSEFQTRPQHF
TRBJ1-2,TRBV7-9,-,-,TGTGCCAGCAGCGGTCGCCGGGGGGGTTTCGACTATGGCTACACCTTC,CASSGRRGGFDYGYTF
TRBJ2-7,TRBV4-2,-,-,TGTGCCAGCAGCCAAGATCTTCAAGCAGCCCCCTACGAGCAGTACTTC,CASSQDLQAAPYEQYF
TRBJ2-6,TRBV25-1,-,-,TGTGCCAGCAGTGAACCGGGAACCCCGTTATCTGGGGCCAACGTCCTGACTTTC,CASSEPGTPLSGANVLTF
TRBJ1-2,TRBV7-9,-,-,TGTGCCAGCAGCCGAGACAGTGGCTATGGCTACACCTTC,CASSRDSGYGYTF
TRBJ2-1,TRBV29-1,-,-,TGCAGCGGGGGCAGAGGCTACAATGAGCAGTTCTTC,CSGGRGYNEQFF
TRBJ1-1,TRBV5-1,TRBD1,-,TGCGCCAGCAGCCCCACGGGACAGGGGAACACTGAAGCTTTCTTT,CASSPTGQGNTEAFF
TRBJ2-1,TRBV20-1,-,-,TGCAGTGCGAAGGGGGGCGCGGGGTGGGAGCAGTTCTTC,CSAKGGAGWEQFF
TRBJ2-1,TRBV20-1,-,-,TGCAGTGCTAGGGCGACCACCGAGGGCCGGGGGTCCTACAATGAGCAGTTCTTC,CSARATTEGRGSYNEQFF
TRBJ2-3,TRBV20-1,TRBD1,-,TGCAGTGCTAGTCGGGACAGCGACACAGATACGCAGTATTTT,CSASRDSDTDTQYF
TRBJ2-7,TRBV12-3/TRBV12-4,-,-,TGTGCCAGCAGTTACCCCCGATCCATTTACGAGCAGTACTTC,CASSYPRSIYEQYF
TRBJ2-3,TRBV9,-,-,TGTGCCAGCAGCGAATCTATAAGGGGTTCAGATACGCAGTATTTT,CASSESIRGSDTQYF
TRBJ2-7,TRBV7-2,-,few,TGTGCCAGCAGCGAATTATTCTTGTCCTACGAGCAGTACTTC,CASSELFLSYEQYF
TRBJ2-4,TRBV29-1,-,few,TGCAGCGTAGGTGAGGGGGACAACATTCAGTACTTC,CSVGEGDNIQYF
TRBJ2-1,TRBV7-9,-,few,TGTGCCAGCAGCGCCGGAGTGGGTGAGCAGTTCTTC,CASSAGVGEQFF
TRBJ2-7,TRBV5-1,TRBD1,-,TGCGCCAGCAGCCTGGGACAGCTTACCTACGAGCAGTACTTC,CASSLGQLTYEQYF
TRBJ1-2,TRBV7-9,-,many,TGTGCCAGCAGCTTGGGCACCGCTAACTATGGCTACACCTTC,CASSLGTANYGYTF
TRBJ2-1,TRBV4-1,-,-,TGCGCCAGCAGCCACCTGACACCGGGACCAAAGAAACTGAATGAGCAGTTCTTC,CASSHLTPGPKKLNEQFF
TRBJ2-7,TRBV5-1,-,few,TGCGCCAGCAGCCAGGGAGGAGAAGACGAGCAGTACTTC,CASSQGGEDEQYF
TRBJ2-5,TRBV28,-,few,TGTGCCAGCAGGGCATGGGAGCAGACCCAGTACTTC,CASRAWEQTQYF
TRBJ2-3,TRBV7-2,-,-,TGTGCCAGCAATCCACGGACAGATACGCAGTATTTT,CASNPRTDTQYF
TRBJ1-1,TRBV29-1,TRBD1,many,TGCAGCGTTGAGGGAGGGGGCGGAACAAAGTGGGCTTTCTTT,CSVEGGGGTKWAFF
TRBJ1-5,TRBV19,-,-,TGTGCCAGTAGTATCCAGGGTGATCAGCCCCAGCATTTT,CASSIQGDQPQHF
TRBJ2-3,TRBV5-1,-,-,TGCGCCAGCAGCGTAGAACACACAGATACGCAGTATTTT,CASSVEHTDTQYF
TRBJ1-1,TRBV29-1,-,-,TGCAGCGGGGCACAGGGAGTCACTGAAGCTTTCTTT,CSGAQGVTEAFF
TRBJ2-5,TRBV6-5,-,-,TGTGCCAGCAGCAACGGTTACTCGCACGAGACCCAGTACTTC,CASSNGYSHETQYF
TRBJ2-7,TRBV5-1,TRBD2,-,TGCGCCAGCAGCTTAAGGCTAGCGGGGGATTTCTCCTACGAGCAGTACTTC,CASSLRLAGDFSYEQYF
TRBJ2-5,TRBV7-2,-,few,TGTGCCAGCAGCCTGGAAACTAGTTACCAAGAGACCCAGTACTTC,CASSLETSYQETQYF
TRBJ2-7,TRBV20-1,-,-,TGCAGTGCTAGAGCTGTCCGTGCTGGCACTTACTACGAGCAGTACTTC,CSARAVRAGTYYEQYF
TRBJ2-1,TRBV6-6,TRBD2,-,TGTGCCAGCAGTTTTAGCGGGGGCGCTTACAATGAGCAGTTCTTC,CASSFSGGAYNEQFF